This T cell receptor beta chain is drawn from a study of T cells in Graves' hyperthyroidism and ophthalmopathy. General study findings and limits: Using 13 V-J features, a model discriminated ophthalmopathy from stable hyperthyroidism.

Researchers took RNA transcripts and amplified the TCR beta CDR3 regions from them. The study used the HTBI primer set for a first-round RT-PCR of the TCR CDR3. Using its own MiXCR run on the multiplex PCR reads, TCRdb lists one record per CDR3 protein. Of approximately 740,000 distinct CDR3 sequences in the sample, 14% are singletons; the top ten hold 10%. If no ophthalmopathy progression occurred within 18 months, Graves' hyperthyroidism was stable. Uncontrolled infection, other autoimmune disease, pregnancy or lactation disqualified patients from enrolment. This clonotype was detected only a few times. Its antigen remains unidentified. V shed 2 bases and J 6 bases; nucleotides not matched to a gene: 4. The length of the CDR3 is 15 residues. Per germline, CDR1 SEHNR and CDR2 FQNEAQ (reference sequence).

The TCR comes from a woman in her late teens or twenties with Graves' hyperthyroidism. V gene TRBV7-9 combines with J gene TRBJ1-1; 12 bases match TRBD1. Sequenced: blood. CDR3 sequence reads: CASSLLGTGGSEAFF. The CDR3 DNA sequence: TGTGCCAGCAGCTTATTGGGGACAGGGGGCTCTGAAGCTTTCTTT.